This is a list of T cell receptor beta chains from one sample in a study of blood T cell repertoires in COVID-19. Profiling relied on immunoSEQ multiplex PCR, and the TCRdb table lists in-frame clones only, not all of them. Of about 270,000 clones listed, around 87% were seen once; the top ten hold 2.3%. Sample: peripheral blood. Source of these receptors: a woman in her forties or fifties with acute or convalescent COVID-19. Both conserved end residues are part of each CDR3. D genes are given only for firm matches. Size is stated for part of the rows, as once, few or many counts, or as a class when the clone is expanded.

v_gene	d_gene	abundance	j_gene	CDR3aa	CDR3nt
TRBV2	TRBD1	.	TRBJ2-5	CASSEALGGGETQYF	TGTGCCAGCAGTGAAGCGCTAGGGGGCGGTGAGACCCAGTACTTC
TRBV10-3	.	.	TRBJ1-3	CAITYDSLGSVDTIYF	TGTGCCATCACCTATGACAGCCTTGGATCCGTTGACACCATATATTTT
TRBV5-1	TRBD2	few	TRBJ2-7	CASSPGLAGDEQYF	TGCGCCAGCAGCCCGGGACTAGCGGGAGACGAGCAGTACTTC
TRBV19	TRBD2	.	TRBJ2-1	CASSSRGLADEQFF	TGTGCCAGTAGCAGCAGGGGACTAGCCGATGAGCAGTTCTTC
TRBV10-3	.	.	TRBJ2-7	CAISESDFLEGTYEQYF	TGTGCCATCAGTGAGTCAGATTTTTTGGAGGGGACCTACGAGCAGTACTTC
TRBV5-8	.	.	TRBJ1-2	CASSLGELGYGYTF	TGTGCCAGCAGCTTGGGAGAGCTCGGCTATGGCTACACCTTC
TRBV5-1	TRBD1	once	TRBJ2-1	CASSRDSSYNEQFF	TGCGCCAGCAGTCGGGACAGCTCCTACAATGAGCAGTTCTTC
TRBV28	.	.	TRBJ1-3	CASSLQGYSGNTIYF	TGTGCCAGCAGTCTTCAGGGATACTCTGGAAACACCATATATTTT
TRBV28	TRBD1	.	TRBJ1-6	CASSTGTGWSPLHF	TGTGCCAGCAGCACCGGGACAGGGTGGTCACCCCTCCACTTT
TRBV24-1	.	once	TRBJ2-3	CATSDPGTSGSTDTQYF	TGTGCCACCAGTGACCCGGGGACTTCTGGAAGCACAGATACGCAGTATTTT